This TCR beta chain appears in the sequencing data of a study of blood T cells in healthy people across ages. Points from the study as a whole: Changes seen in expanded clonotypes were possibly confounded by donor CMV status left unknown.

With V trimmed by 6 bases and J by 4 bases, 17 bases remained unmatched. The CDR3 runs 19 residues. Germline CDR1 MNHNS, CDR2 SASEGT. On this clonotype itself: Its target is unknown.

Primed by a sample-barcoded 5' primer and a J-beta primer mix, a second PCR proceeded for roughly 6 to 12 cycles. One entry per CDR3 protein, called by TCRdb with MiXCR from the 5' RACE reads. This table has 650,000 to 950,000 distinct CDR3 sequences, around two fifths appearing once. The sample providers were healthy Caucasian people from Russia, aged roughly 6 to 90. The chain combines TRBV6-1 with TRBJ2-1; 11 bases fit TRBD2. The material sequenced was blood. The TCR originated in a man in his fifties or sixties in good health. The CDR3 DNA reads as TGTGCCAGCAGCCTATCCACAGGGGCACTAGCGGGGGCTTACAATGAGCAGTTCTTC. Translation gives CASSLSTGALAGAYNEQFF.